This TCR beta chain was documented in a study of blood T cell repertoires in COVID-19. Here immunoSEQ multiplex PCR was the method, and the copy in TCRdb shows in-frame clones only, minus some. This sample carries approximately 310,000 clones, approximately 87% of them seen once, and the ten largest clones take about 7.8%. The source material was peripheral blood. The sequence came from a woman aged 45-60 years who had recovered from COVID-19.

In nucleotides, the CDR3 is TGCAGCGTTGGGACAGGGGGCGGCAATCAGCCCCAGCATTTT. Amino acid sequence: CSVGTGGGNQPQHF. The chain recombines TRBV29-1 with TRBJ1-5; 11 nucleotides line up with TRBD1. Germline-derived CDR1 and CDR2 are SQVTM and ANQGSEA. The CDR3 runs to 14 residues. The trim removed 4 bases at V and 2 bases at J, leaving 1 base unmatched.